This paragraph covers one T cell receptor beta chain sequence. Its matching antigen is unknown. Using immunoSEQ multiplex PCR, the repertoire was profiled, and TCRdb retains in-frame clones only, with some absent. The data contain around 30,000 clones, roughly 84% of them singletons. A history of autoimmune disease or systemic immunosuppression excluded patients. The source of the sample is a study of OX40 agonist ivuxolimab in advanced cancers. Across the whole study: Cohort: 82.7% men, mean age approximately 60, aged roughly 23 to 90. Regarding the study as a whole: Some patients without response likewise showed low normalized clonal expansion.

The germline CDR1 and CDR2 sequences are SGDLS and YYNGEE. The CDR3 length is 14 residues. The V gene end was trimmed by 0 bases and the J gene end by 6 bases; junction bases not matched to a gene: 2. This receptor was taken from an adult with an advanced solid tumor such as melanoma, head and neck, liver or kidney cancer. The rearrangement joins TRBV9 to TRBJ2-1; TRBD2 matches at 8 bases. The source material was CD4+ or CD8+ T cells sorted from blood, sampled in a trial of the OX40 agonist ivuxolimab. CDR3 protein: CASSVGAGGNEQFF. The CDR3 DNA is TGTGCCAGCAGCGTAGGCGCGGGAGGCAATGAGCAGTTCTTC. The whole variable domain, filled in from reference TRBV9 and TRBJ2-1, reads DSGVTQTPKHLITATGQRVTLRCSPRSGDLSVYWYQQSLDQGLQFLIQYYNGEERAKGNILERFSAQQFPDLHSELNLSSLELGDSALYFCASSVGAGGNEQFFGPGTRLTVL.